This TCR beta chain stems from a study of control samples from healthy donors and cancer patients. Sequenced by immunoSEQ multiplex PCR; TCRdb stores in-frame clones only, minus some. The data hold about 64,000 clones, with about 92% observed a single time. This CDR3 comprises 15 residues. Between the trimmed V and J ends, which lost 5 bases and 2 bases, there was a span of 13 bases. The germline V gene has CDR1 SNHLY and CDR2 FYNNEI. The receptor was derived from a middle-aged man with colorectal cancer. V is TRBV2 and J is TRBJ1-3, with D perhaps TRBD1 (5 bases). Sample: PBMCs. CDR3 nucleotide sequence: TGTGCCAGCAGTCTAGACAGAGCCGCTGGAAACACCATATATTTT. This translates into CASSLDRAAGNTIYF.